One and the same sample provided the 25 T cell receptor beta chains below, sequenced in a study of blood T cell repertoires in COVID-19. Only in-frame clones appear in the TCRdb table, and some are missing; sequencing was by immunoSEQ multiplex PCR. The data show some 49,000 clones, 70% to 90% seen once. Sample: peripheral blood. The receptors were gathered from a human donor in a cohort sampled during active COVID-19.

The chain joins TRBV28 to TRBJ1-3; 7 nucleotides agree with TRBD1. V lost 6 bases and J lost 4; bases outside the gene matches: 3. Germline CDR1 is MDHEN and CDR2 is SYDVKM. This CDR3 contains 13 residues. CDR3 coding DNA: TGTGCCAGCAGACGGACAGGCGGAAACACCATATATTTT. It translates to CASRRTGGNTIYF.

In DNA form, the CDR3 reads TGTGCCAGCAGCCCTGGACTGGGACAGGGACTTTATGGCTACACCTTC. It encodes CASSPGLGQGLYGYTF. This rearrangement joins TRBV5-4 to TRBJ1-2; 9 bases map to TRBD1. The trim removed 4 bases at V and 5 bases at J, leaving 12 bases unmatched. Germline V gene data show CDR1 as SGHNT and CDR2 as YYREEE (reference sequence). The CDR3 totals 16 residues.

Comments on this clone: The CDR3 does not close with the conserved phenylalanine or tryptophan, likely indicating a read error. Because the CDR3's place on the DNA is in doubt, the DNA is left out and the CDR3 is given as listed by TCRdb. V is TRBV11-2 and J is TRBJ2-7; TRBD1, the table's D call, was not compared with the DNA. Both ends counted, the CDR3 spans 12 residues. Germline CDR1 reads SGHAT; CDR2 reads FQNNGV. The CDR3 loop reads CASSLPDRRVNL.

The genes are TRBV4-2 and TRBJ1-1, with a possible D match to TRBD1 (5 bases). Deletions cut 0 bases from V and 10 bases from J, with 18 bases between. Per the germline V gene, CDR1 is LGHNA and CDR2 is YNFKEQ. The CDR3 loop spans 15 amino acids. The CDR3 DNA reads as TGTGCCAGCAGCCAAGACCCCTGGCAGGGACTGGGAGCTTTCTTT. Its translation: CASSQDPWQGLGAFF.

V gene TRBV3-1 (or the pseudogene TRBV3-2) combines with J gene TRBJ2-3; TRBD2 agrees at 8 bases. In germline, CDR1 is LGHDT, CDR2 YNNKEL (reference sequence). Trimming at V came to 5 bases and at J to 5 bases, leaving 6 bases not matched to a gene. CDR3 length equals 14 residues. CDR3 coding DNA: TGTGCCAGCAGCGTCGGGACTAGTAGAGATACGCAGTATTTT. The encoded protein is CASSVGTSRDTQYF.

This chain links TRBV5-4 with TRBJ2-2; the match to TRBD2 covers 8 bases. The V gene's germline CDR1 is SGHNT and CDR2 YYREEE (reference sequence). J was trimmed by 1 base and V by 3 bases; bases with no gene match: 2. The CDR3 runs 15 residues. The CDR3 sequence: CASSSSGGNTGELFF. CDR3 coding DNA: TGTGCCAGCAGCTCAAGCGGGGGGAACACCGGGGAGCTGTTTTTT.

This CDR3 reads CASSLSQNTEAFF. DNA of the CDR3: TGTGCCAGCAGCTTATCCCAGAACACTGAAGCTTTCTTT. The V and J genes are TRBV11-3 and TRBJ1-1, with unresolved D. Trimming shortened V by 2 bases and J by 1 base, and 5 bases separated the two germline ends. Germline CDR1 SGHNT, CDR2 YENEEA. This CDR3 contains 13 residues.

This sequence joins TRBV3-1 (or the pseudogene TRBV3-2) and TRBJ2-4, with TRBD2 matching over 10 bases. Germline CDR1 LGHDT, CDR2 YNNKEL (reference sequence). V lost 1 base and J lost 4; bases outside the gene matches: 7. This CDR3 comprises 17 residues. CDR3 DNA: TGTGCCAGCAGCCAAGTGGCTAGCGGGGGCCCTAAAAACATTCAGTACTTC. It is translated as CASSQVASGGPKNIQYF.

The chain carries TRBV5-8 and TRBJ1-2; D perhaps matches TRBD1 (6 bases). With 2 bases removed from V and 8 bases from J, the gap between germline ends came to 16 bases. The CDR3 covers 14 residues. Germline loops: CDR1 SGHTS, CDR2 YDEGEE. CDR3 bases: TGTGCCAGCAGCTTAACAGGGCTGCCGGAGGGCTACACCTTC. Translation gives CASSLTGLPEGYTF.

The J gene is TRBJ2-3, the V gene TRBV25-1; 10 bases are a match to TRBD2. CDR1 and CDR2 (germline): MGHDK, SYGVNS. V lost 3 bases, J lost 1 base, and 4 bases stayed unmatched. The CDR3 is 16 amino acids. In DNA form, the CDR3 reads TGTGCCAGCAGTGAGAACCTAGCGGGGGGCACAGATACGCAGTATTTT. This encodes CASSENLAGGTDTQYF.

This clone was picked up a small number of times. The chain employs TRBV5-1 and TRBJ1-4, with 11 bases matching TRBD1. There are 15 residues in the CDR3. The ends lost 4 bases at V and 6 bases at J; junction bases unmatched: 5. Germline V gives CDR1 SGHRS, CDR2 YFSETQ. CDR3 coding DNA: TGCGCCAGCAGCCCTTGGACAGGGGGCGATGAAAAACTGTTTTTT. It specifies CASSPWTGGDEKLFF.

This clone came up a few times. V is TRBV2 and J is TRBJ1-2, with 7 nucleotides matching TRBD1. Germline loops: CDR1 SNHLY, CDR2 FYNNEI. The CDR3 is 14 residues long. V lost 6 bases to trimming and J lost 4 bases; unmatched junction nucleotides: 8. The CDR3 DNA follows: TGTGCCAGCAGCTCCGACAGGGTACTCTATGGCTACACCTTC. Amino acid sequence: CASSSDRVLYGYTF. The variable domain in full, completed from reference TRBV2 and TRBJ1-2, reads EPEVTQTPSHQVTQMGQEVILRCVPISNHLYFYWYRQILGQKVEFLVSFYNNEISEKSEIFDDQFSVERPDGSNFTLKIRSTKLEDSAMYFCASSSDRVLYGYTFGSGTRLTVV.

The CDR3 sequence: CASRPRRSYNSPLHF. The DNA of the CDR3 is TGTGCCAGCAGACCTAGAAGGTCCTATAATTCACCCCTCCACTTT. The V gene is TRBV7-2, the J gene TRBJ1-6, with D hard to call. Between the trimmed V and J ends, which lost 6 bases and 1 base, there was a span of 10 bases. Germline V gene sequence: CDR1 SGHTA, CDR2 FQGNSA. This CDR3 contains 15 residues.

V is TRBV6-6 and J is TRBJ1-1; unclear D gene. Looked up from germline, CDR1 is MNHNY and CDR2 is SVGAGI (reference sequence). Deletions cut 5 bases from V and 0 bases from J, with 4 bases between. The CDR3 sequence is 12 residues long. CDR3 in amino acids: CASSRMNTEAFF. CDR3 in DNA: TGTGCCAGCAGTCGCATGAACACTGAAGCTTTCTTT.

V is TRBV7-2 and J is TRBJ1-2, with TRBD1 as a possible D gene (6 bases). Germline CDR1 is SGHTA and CDR2 is FQGNSA. The CDR3 covers 15 residues. V dropped 1 base and J dropped 4 bases, with 13 bases sitting between them. CDR3 in DNA: TGTGCCAGCAGCTTAGTCGGGGGGCAGGGCTATGGCTACACCTTC. Translating it yields CASSLVGGQGYGYTF. Based on the CDR3 plus reference TRBV7-2 and TRBJ1-2, the full variable domain is GAGVSQSPSNKVTEKGKDVELRCDPISGHTALYWYRQSLGQGLEFLIYFQGNSAPDKSGLPSDRFSAERTGGSVSTLTIQRTQQEDSAVYLCASSLVGGQGYGYTFGSGTRLTVV.

A few counts support this clone. The chain employs TRBV6-5 and TRBJ2-1, with TRBD1 as a possible D gene (6 bases). Germline assignment: CDR1 MNHEY and CDR2 SVGAGI. The V gene lost 6 bases and the J gene lost 6 bases, with 18 bases spanning the gap. The CDR3 extends over 15 amino acids. CDR3: CASSRGRVGGNEQFF. CDR3 DNA sequence: TGTGCCAGCAGCAGGGGAAGGGTAGGGGGCAATGAGCAGTTCTTC.

The chain employs TRBV2 and TRBJ1-5, with TRBD1 matching 9 bases. This CDR3 spans 14 amino acids. Germline values: CDR1 SNHLY, CDR2 FYNNEI. Trimming took 7 bases from V and 6 from J; bases not matched to a gene: 7. The CDR3 coding sequence is TGTGCCAGCAATACAGGGGGCGCGGGTCAGCCCCAGCATTTT. Its translation is CASNTGGAGQPQHF. The variable domain in full, with the rest retrieved from reference TRBV2 and TRBJ1-5, is EPEVTQTPSHQVTQMGQEVILRCVPISNHLYFYWYRQILGQKVEFLVSFYNNEISEKSEIFDDQFSVERPDGSNFTLKIRSTKLEDSAMYFCASNTGGAGQPQHFGDGTRLSIL.

J is TRBJ1-3 and V is TRBV20-1; D gene uncertain. The V gene lost 3 bases and the J gene lost 0 bases, with 15 bases spanning the gap. This CDR3 contains 16 residues. CDR1 and CDR2 (germline): DFQATT, SNEGSKA (reference sequence). The CDR3 spells CSASGTGPISGNTIYF. The CDR3 DNA follows: TGCAGTGCTAGTGGTACGGGTCCTATCTCTGGAAACACCATATATTTT.

This clone was picked up one time. J is TRBJ2-6 and V is TRBV4-2; 7 nucleotides match TRBD1. V was pared by 0 bases and J by 2 bases, with 4 bases of the junction left unmatched. The CDR3 is 17 amino acids. The V gene's germline CDR1 is LGHNA and CDR2 YNFKEQ. The CDR3 nucleotides are TGTGCCAGCAGCCAAGAACGCCAGGGGGCTGGGGCCAACGTCCTGACTTTC. Encoded protein: CASSQERQGAGANVLTF.

This rearrangement joins TRBV9 to TRBJ1-1; 7 bases agree with TRBD1. Germline CDR1 is SGDLS and CDR2 is YYNGEE. The CDR3 spans 14 residues. V was clipped by 2 bases and J by 1 base; unmatched bases: 2. The CDR3 DNA sequence: TGTGCCAGCAGCGTGCGGGACAGGAACACTGAAGCTTTCTTT. Translation gives CASSVRDRNTEAFF.

J is TRBJ2-5 and V is TRBV5-1; D gene unclear. The CDR3 is 12 amino acids. The germline gives CDR1 SGHRS, CDR2 YFSETQ. Trimming pared 1 base from V and 5 bases from J, leaving 6 bases between. The CDR3 spells CASSLIRETQYF. CDR3 DNA sequence: TGCGCCAGCAGCTTGATCCGGGAGACCCAGTACTTC.

V gene TRBV6-2 or TRBV6-3 combines with J gene TRBJ1-2; D not resolved. Trimming took 1 base from V and 6 from J, leaving 24 bases between them. Germline values: CDR1 MNHEY, CDR2 SVGEGT. This CDR3 contains 18 residues. The CDR3 DNA reads as TGTGCCAGCAGTTACTTAGTCGGGGTCCCGGAAGTACGGGATGGCTACACCTTC. As protein: CASSYLVGVPEVRDGYTF.

The chain combines TRBV2 with TRBJ2-1, with 7 bases aligning to TRBD1. The germline CDR1 and CDR2 sequences are SNHLY and FYNNEI. This CDR3 is built from 16 residues. The trim removed 2 bases at V and 0 bases at J, leaving 4 bases unmatched. The CDR3 region is CASSESNRGSYNEQFF. DNA for the CDR3: TGTGCCAGCAGTGAAAGCAACAGGGGCTCCTACAATGAGCAGTTCTTC.

The V call is TRBV6-5, the J call TRBJ2-7; 7 bases map to TRBD1. Per germline, CDR1 MNHEY and CDR2 SVGAGI. The CDR3 covers 13 residues. Germline trimming cut 8 bases from V and 5 bases from J; bases unmatched to any gene: 9. CDR3 residues: CASQTGERNEQYF. DNA for the CDR3: TGTGCCAGCCAAACAGGGGAGAGGAACGAGCAGTACTTC.

The chain combines TRBV5-1 with TRBJ1-2; possibly TRBD1 for D (5 bases). Trimming stripped 5 bases from V and 3 bases from J, with 11 bases between. The CDR3 loop spans 13 amino acids. Looked up from germline, CDR1 is SGHRS and CDR2 is YFSETQ. This CDR3 is CASSPSGDYGYTF. CDR3 nucleotide sequence: TGCGCCAGCAGTCCCTCGGGGGACTATGGCTACACCTTC.